This T cell receptor (beta chain) was retrieved from a study of regulatory T cells in long-lasting Graves disease. Through Arm-PCR of CDR3 regions and iRepertoire HTBI primers, TCR beta libraries were built. A single record per CDR3 protein comes from TCRdb applying MiXCR to the multiplex PCR reads. This sample has roughly 380,000 distinct CDR3 sequences; roughly 17% occur once, and the top ten carry less than 35%. This clonotype was detected ten times or more. Regarding time point: newly diagnosed GD, antithyroid drugs for less than 3 months. TCR sequences were obtained from RNA taken from PBMCs. A further study also used this sample, focusing on T cells in Graves' hyperthyroidism and ophthalmopathy.

The starting material was peripheral blood mononuclear cells (PBMCs), obtained at new diagnosis, from a patient treated with antithyroid drugs. The source is a man aged 35 to 55 with Graves disease.

This CDR3 reads CSARDHRGGDTQYF. The CDR3 bases are TGCAGTGCTAGAGATCACCGGGGAGGAGATACGCAGTATTTT. The genes are TRBV20-1 and TRBJ2-3; D may be TRBD2 (6 bases). Germline CDR1 and CDR2: DFQATT and SNEGSKA (reference sequence). The CDR3 loop spans 14 amino acids. V lost 0 bases and J lost 5, with 12 bases in between.